The 28 T cell receptor beta chains reported below all come from one sample, sequenced in a study of blood T cell repertoires in COVID-19. Profiled with immunoSEQ multiplex PCR; TCRdb holds only in-frame clones, not every one. Of about 430,000 clones listed, around nine tenths were seen once; the top ten hold approximately 1.5%. Sequencing was carried out using PBMCs or T cells enriched from blood (not recorded which). All receptors derive from a young woman who had been exposed to COVID-19.

V and J are TRBV6-2 or TRBV6-3 and TRBJ2-2; D may be TRBD1 (6 bases). Trimming shortened V by 5 bases and J by 6 bases, and 25 bases separated the two germline ends. The CDR3 loop spans 18 amino acids. Germline CDR1 is MNHEY and CDR2 is SVGEGT. The CDR3 DNA is TGTGCCAGCAGTCAAGGGGGTGAAAGGTTCCACAACCCCGGGGAGCTGTTTTTT. This sequence encodes CASSQGGERFHNPGELFF.

This clone has just a few counts. The V and J genes are TRBV7-9 and TRBJ2-7; 10 bases fit TRBD1. This CDR3 has 14 amino acids. With V trimmed by 3 bases and J by 3 bases, 2 bases remained unmatched. Germline V CDR1 and CDR2: SEHNR, FQNEAQ (reference sequence). DNA of the CDR3: TGTGCCAGCAGCTTCGGGACAGGGGACTACGAGCAGTACTTC. Its protein is CASSFGTGDYEQYF.

The rearrangement links TRBV6-2 or TRBV6-3 to TRBJ2-7, with 7 bases aligning to TRBD2. The germline V gene has CDR1 MNHEY and CDR2 SVGEGT. J lost 0 bases, V lost 6 bases, and 11 bases had no gene match. This CDR3 contains 16 residues. The CDR3 sequence is CASSIFVAGVSYEQYF. The CDR3 DNA reads as TGTGCCAGCAGCATCTTCGTTGCGGGGGTCTCCTACGAGCAGTACTTC.

V usage is TRBV28 and J usage is TRBJ2-2; weak D call: TRBD1 (5 bases). V lost 5 bases and J lost 7, with 14 bases in between. Germline CDR1 MDHEN, CDR2 SYDVKM. CDR3 size: 14 residues. CDR3 in amino acids: CASSQRIGVGELFF. The CDR3 bases are TGTGCCAGCAGTCAACGGATAGGGGTCGGGGAGCTGTTTTTT.

In DNA, the CDR3 is TGTGCCAGCAGTGAAGCGGGAGGGGGGCTGGGCACAGATACGCAGTATTTT. This gives the protein CASSEAGGGLGTDTQYF. The chain is built from TRBV6-1 and TRBJ2-3, with a tentative D call TRBD2 (7 bases). V lost 0 bases to trimming and J lost 1 base, with 14 bases between them. The germline gives CDR1 MNHNS, CDR2 SASEGT. This CDR3 region has 17 residues.

The chain couples TRBV7-8 to TRBJ2-7; 11 bases map to TRBD2. The CDR3 spans 16 residues. The V and J ends lost 5 bases and 0 bases, in that order; junction bases with no gene match: 6. CDR1 SGHVS and CDR2 FQNEAQ come from the germline V gene. The CDR3 reads CASSPSGGPLSYEQYF. The CDR3 DNA reads TGTGCCAGCAGCCCTAGCGGGGGGCCTCTCTCCTACGAGCAGTACTTC.

The chain recombines TRBV3-1 (or the pseudogene TRBV3-2) with TRBJ2-7; the match to TRBD2 covers 15 bases. Per the germline V gene, CDR1 is LGHDT and CDR2 is YNNKEL (reference sequence). J gave up 0 bases and V 1 base, and 4 bases lay outside the gene matches. This CDR3 is built from 18 residues. CDR3 sequence: CASSQGGLAGGPSYEQYF. CDR3 DNA sequence: TGTGCCAGCAGCCAAGGGGGACTAGCGGGGGGCCCCTCCTACGAGCAGTACTTC.

The CDR3 DNA sequence: TGTGCCAGCTCACCACCGGGCGCGTACGAGCAGTACTTC. Protein sequence: CASSPPGAYEQYF. The chain carries TRBV18 and TRBJ2-7; D gene ambiguous. Germline CDR1 and CDR2: KGHSH and LQKENI. The CDR3 consists of 13 residues. V dropped 0 bases and J dropped 4 bases, with 7 bases sitting between them.

The chain couples TRBV16 to TRBJ1-3, with 8 nucleotides matching TRBD1. CDR3 size: 17 residues. After removal of 4 bases from V and 0 bases from J, the junction contained 8 bases not matched to a gene. Germline V lookup: CDR1 KGHSY, CDR2 FQNENV. The CDR3, as DNA: TGTGCCAGCAGCCGCCCGGGACAGGCGAGCTCTGGAAACACCATATATTTT. Translation: CASSRPGQASSGNTIYF. The entire variable domain, with the rest obtained from reference TRBV16 and TRBJ1-3, is as follows: GEEVAQTPKHLVRGEGQKAKLYCAPIKGHSYVFWYQQVLKNEFKFLISFQNENVFDETGMPKERFSAKCLPNSPCSLEIQATKLEDSAVYFCASSRPGQASSGNTIYFGEGSWLTVV.

The genes are TRBV27 and TRBJ1-1, with 8 bases fitting TRBD1. Losses at the gene ends were 1 base for V and 2 bases for J; bases not matched to a gene: 6. From germline, CDR1 is MNHEY and CDR2 SMNVEV (reference sequence). CDR3 length equals 16 residues. CDR3 protein: CASSLWTGYRNTEAFF. DNA of the CDR3: TGTGCCAGCAGTTTATGGACAGGGTATAGAAACACTGAAGCTTTCTTT.

This chain connects TRBV24-1 to TRBJ2-7; 8 nucleotides match TRBD2. From germline, CDR1 is KGHDR and CDR2 SFDVKD. CDR3 length: 14 amino acids. V lost 2 bases, J lost 3 bases, and 2 bases stayed unmatched. CDR3 DNA: TGTGCCACCAGTGATTCGGGAGGGGGCTACGAGCAGTACTTC. It yields the protein CATSDSGGGYEQYF.

This chain links TRBV4-1 with TRBJ2-7; 8 bases agree with TRBD1. Germline CDR1 and CDR2: MGHRA and YSYEKL. The length of the CDR3 is 16 residues. The ends lost 0 bases at V and 3 bases at J; junction bases unmatched: 7. In DNA form, the CDR3 reads TGCGCCAGCAGCCAAGAGACAGGGGATGGACGCTACGAGCAGTACTTC. Its protein product is CASSQETGDGRYEQYF.

This chain joins TRBV20-1 and TRBJ2-2, with 7 positions matching TRBD2. CDR1 and CDR2 (germline): DFQATT, SNEGSKA (reference sequence). The CDR3 spans 12 residues. V gave up 3 bases and J gave up 7 bases; unmatched junction bases: 2. The CDR3 sequence: CSASKRDGELFF. CDR3 in DNA: TGCAGTGCTAGTAAGCGGGACGGGGAGCTGTTTTTT.

The genes are TRBV4-1 and TRBJ1-2; 8 bases match TRBD1. The junction had 8 bases not matched to a gene; V was cut back by 1 base and J by 13 bases. This CDR3 region has 13 residues. The V gene's germline CDR1 is MGHRA and CDR2 YSYEKL. CDR3 loop: CASSQAGTGPGTF. The CDR3 DNA reads TGCGCCAGCAGCCAAGCCGGGACAGGACCTGGCACCTTC.

The chain has TRBV3-1 (or the pseudogene TRBV3-2) and TRBJ2-7; D gene ambiguous. The CDR3 is 16 residues long. The ends were cut back, 4 bases at V and 0 bases at J, with 16 bases in the middle. Germline V lookup: CDR1 LGHDT, CDR2 YNNKEL (reference sequence). CDR3 loop: CASSPSSALPSYEQYF. CDR3 DNA sequence: TGTGCCAGCAGCCCCTCCTCCGCGTTACCCTCCTACGAGCAGTACTTC.

The V and J genes are TRBV11-3 and TRBJ2-7; TRBD2 agrees at 8 bases. This CDR3 is built from 14 residues. Per germline, CDR1 SGHNT and CDR2 YENEEA. J gave up 3 bases and V 1 base, and 2 bases lay outside the gene matches. The CDR3 protein is CASSLVGTSYEQYF. In nucleotides, the CDR3 is TGTGCCAGCAGCTTAGTCGGGACTAGCTACGAGCAGTACTTC.

This clone has a handful of counts. The chain is built from TRBV27 and TRBJ2-7, with D unresolved. The CDR3 is 11 amino acids. The V and J ends lost 5 bases and 9 bases respectively, with 11 bases between them. Per the germline V gene, CDR1 is MNHEY and CDR2 is SMNVEV (reference sequence). The chain's CDR3 is CASSNQTGQYF. As DNA, the CDR3 is TGTGCCAGCAGTAACCAGACGGGGCAGTACTTC.

This rearrangement joins TRBV4-3 to TRBJ1-2; possible D gene TRBD1, 5 bases. The V end was cut by 0 bases, the J end by 1 base, with 9 bases between. The CDR3 runs to 15 residues. The germline CDR1 and CDR2 sequences are LGHNA and YSLEER. The CDR3 here is CASSQEVQGNYGYTF. The CDR3 bases are TGCGCCAGCAGCCAAGAAGTCCAGGGTAACTATGGCTACACCTTC.

The chain employs TRBV7-2 and TRBJ1-6; D unresolved. Germline assignment: CDR1 SGHTA and CDR2 FQGNSA. Trimming took off 1 base at V and 0 bases at J, with 7 bases between the two ends. The CDR3 has 16 amino acids. CDR3 DNA: TGTGCCAGCAGCTTAGGTCTCGGCTCCTATAATTCACCCCTCCACTTT. Its protein is CASSLGLGSYNSPLHF.

The rearrangement uses TRBV7-9 and TRBJ2-7; 12 bases agree with TRBD2. CDR3 size: 15 residues. The germline V gene encodes CDR1 SEHNR and CDR2 FQNEAQ (reference sequence). The V segment lost 5 bases and the J segment 5 bases; nucleotides outside the gene matches: 7. The CDR3 bases are TGTGCCAGCAGCACCTTTCGGACTAGCGGGGACGAGCAGTACTTC. This gives the protein CASSTFRTSGDEQYF.

The chain combines TRBV4-1 with TRBJ2-7; 8 positions match TRBD2. The CDR3 sequence is 15 residues long. After removal of 4 bases from V and 3 bases from J, the junction contained 8 bases not matched to a gene. The germline gives CDR1 MGHRA, CDR2 YSYEKL. Written as DNA, the CDR3 is TGCGCCAGCAGCCGAGGCAGCGGGAGAGGCTACGAGCAGTACTTC. Its protein is CASSRGSGRGYEQYF.

The chain links TRBV28 to TRBJ1-2; TRBD1 matches at 11 bases. CDR1 is MDHEN and CDR2 is SYDVKM in the germline V gene. CDR3 size: 15 residues. V shed 6 bases and J 4 bases; nucleotides not matched to a gene: 7. The CDR3: CASSLAGTGGYGYTF. In DNA form, the CDR3 reads TGTGCCAGCAGCTTGGCCGGGACAGGGGGCTATGGCTACACCTTC.

The CDR3 bases are TGTGCCAGCAGCTTAGGCGCAGGGTCCTCTACGCAGTATTTT. As protein: CASSLGAGSSTQYF. The rearrangement joins TRBV7-2 to TRBJ2-3; D perhaps matches TRBD1 (5 bases). The CDR3 length is 14 residues. V lost 1 base to trimming and J lost 8 bases, with 13 bases between them. Per the germline V gene, CDR1 is SGHTA and CDR2 is FQGNSA.

The chain employs TRBV27 and TRBJ2-7; 8 nucleotides align to TRBD1. The V gene's germline CDR1 is MNHEY and CDR2 SMNVEV (reference sequence). V shed 2 bases and J 9 bases; nucleotides not matched to a gene: 12. CDR3 length: 15 amino acids. The CDR3 here is CASSLGTGQGSGQYF. DNA for the CDR3: TGTGCCAGCAGTTTAGGGACAGGCCAAGGGTCGGGGCAGTACTTC.

This chain joins TRBV11-2 and TRBJ2-7, with 13 bases identical to TRBD2. The CDR3 spans 16 residues. The V gene end was trimmed by 0 bases and the J gene end by 3 bases; junction bases not matched to a gene: 2. The germline CDR1 and CDR2 sequences are SGHAT and FQNNGV. CDR3 sequence: CASSLELAGGFYEQYF. The CDR3 DNA reads as TGTGCCAGCAGCTTAGAACTAGCGGGAGGGTTCTACGAGCAGTACTTC.

This rearrangement joins TRBV30 to TRBJ1-1, with D possibly TRBD1 on 6 matching bases. The V gene lost 3 bases and the J gene lost 6 bases, with 20 bases spanning the gap. This CDR3 is 15 amino acids long. CDR1 is GTSNPN, CDR2 SVGIG, per germline (reference sequence). The CDR3 is CAWRVPGQEGAEAFF. In DNA, the CDR3 is TGTGCCTGGAGGGTTCCGGGGCAAGAGGGGGCTGAAGCTTTCTTT.

The genes are TRBV7-2 and TRBJ2-7; maybe TRBD1 (6 bases). CDR3 length: 14 amino acids. Trimming stripped 1 base from V and 3 bases from J, with 10 bases between. CDR1 is SGHTA and CDR2 is FQGNSA in the germline V gene. The CDR3 spells CASSLVEGGYEQYF. CDR3 in DNA: TGTGCCAGCAGCTTAGTCGAAGGGGGCTACGAGCAGTACTTC.

This chain links TRBV27 with TRBJ1-2; D is unresolved. Germline V gives CDR1 MNHEY, CDR2 SMNVEV (reference sequence). V lost 2 bases and J lost 4, with 11 bases in between. The CDR3 covers 14 residues. CDR3: CASSLSRGTYGYTF. DNA of the CDR3: TGTGCCAGCAGTTTAAGCCGGGGTACCTATGGCTACACCTTC.